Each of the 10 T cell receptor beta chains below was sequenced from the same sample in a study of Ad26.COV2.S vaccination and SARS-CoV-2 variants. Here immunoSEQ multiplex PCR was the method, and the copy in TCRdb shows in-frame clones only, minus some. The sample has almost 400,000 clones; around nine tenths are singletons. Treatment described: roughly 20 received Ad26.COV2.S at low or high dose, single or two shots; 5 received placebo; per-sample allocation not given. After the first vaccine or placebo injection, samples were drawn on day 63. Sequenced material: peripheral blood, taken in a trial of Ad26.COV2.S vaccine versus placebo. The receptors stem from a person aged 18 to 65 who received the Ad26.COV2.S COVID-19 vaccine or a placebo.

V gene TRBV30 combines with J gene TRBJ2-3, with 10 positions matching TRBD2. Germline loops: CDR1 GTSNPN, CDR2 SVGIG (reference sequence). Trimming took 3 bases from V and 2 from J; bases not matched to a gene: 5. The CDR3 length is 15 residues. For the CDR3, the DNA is TGTGCCTGGAGCCAACTAGCGGGGATCACAGATACGCAGTATTTT. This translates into CAWSQLAGITDTQYF.

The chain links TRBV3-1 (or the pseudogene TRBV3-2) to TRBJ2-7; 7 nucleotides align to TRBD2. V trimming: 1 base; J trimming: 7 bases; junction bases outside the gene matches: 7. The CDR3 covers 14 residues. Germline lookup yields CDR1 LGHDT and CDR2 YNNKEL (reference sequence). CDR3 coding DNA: TGTGCCAGCAGCCAAGGATTACTAGCGCGTGAGCAGTACTTC. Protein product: CASSQGLLAREQYF.

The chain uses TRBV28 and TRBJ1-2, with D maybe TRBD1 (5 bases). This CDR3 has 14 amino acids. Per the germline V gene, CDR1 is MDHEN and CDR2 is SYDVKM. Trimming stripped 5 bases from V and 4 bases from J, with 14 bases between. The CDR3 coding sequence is TGTGCCAGCAGTGGGACCGTTAGAGCCTATGGCTACACCTTC. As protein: CASSGTVRAYGYTF.

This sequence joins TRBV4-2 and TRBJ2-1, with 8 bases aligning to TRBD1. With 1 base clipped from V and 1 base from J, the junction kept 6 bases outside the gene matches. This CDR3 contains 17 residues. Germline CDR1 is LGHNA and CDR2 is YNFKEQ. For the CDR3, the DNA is TGTGCCAGCAGCCAAGCAGGGGGCGACCCTTCCTACAATGAGCAGTTCTTC. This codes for CASSQAGGDPSYNEQFF.

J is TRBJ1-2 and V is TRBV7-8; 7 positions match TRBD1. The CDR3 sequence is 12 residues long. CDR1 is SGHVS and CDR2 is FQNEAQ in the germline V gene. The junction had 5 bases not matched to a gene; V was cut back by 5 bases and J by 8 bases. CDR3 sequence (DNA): TGTGCCAGCAGCCCGACAGGGTACGGCTACACCTTC. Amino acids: CASSPTGYGYTF.

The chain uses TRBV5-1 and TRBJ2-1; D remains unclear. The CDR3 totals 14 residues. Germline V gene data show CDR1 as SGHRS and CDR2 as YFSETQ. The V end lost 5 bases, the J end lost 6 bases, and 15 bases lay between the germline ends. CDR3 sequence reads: CASSLRSGPNEQFF. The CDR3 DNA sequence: TGCGCCAGCAGTTTGAGGTCCGGACCCAATGAGCAGTTCTTC.

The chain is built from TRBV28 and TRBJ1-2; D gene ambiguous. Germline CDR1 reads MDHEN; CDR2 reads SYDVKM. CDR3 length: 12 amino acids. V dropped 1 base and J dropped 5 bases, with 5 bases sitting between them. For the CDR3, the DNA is TGTGCCAGCAGTTTATACTTATATGGCTACACCTTC. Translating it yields CASSLYLYGYTF.

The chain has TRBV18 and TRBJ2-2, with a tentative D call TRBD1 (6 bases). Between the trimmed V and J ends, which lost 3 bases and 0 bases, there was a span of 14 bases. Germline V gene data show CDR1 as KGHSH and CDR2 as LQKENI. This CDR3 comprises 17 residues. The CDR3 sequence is CASSPPVGTPNTGELFF. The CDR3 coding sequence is TGTGCCAGCTCACCGCCTGTCGGGACACCGAACACCGGGGAGCTGTTTTTT.

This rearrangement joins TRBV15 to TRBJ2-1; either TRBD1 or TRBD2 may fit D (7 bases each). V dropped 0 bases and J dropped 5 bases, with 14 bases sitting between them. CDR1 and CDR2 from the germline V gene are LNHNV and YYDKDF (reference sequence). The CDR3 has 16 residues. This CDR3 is CATSRDGRGRDNEQFF. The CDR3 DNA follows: TGTGCCACCAGCAGAGATGGGAGGGGGCGTGACAATGAGCAGTTCTTC.

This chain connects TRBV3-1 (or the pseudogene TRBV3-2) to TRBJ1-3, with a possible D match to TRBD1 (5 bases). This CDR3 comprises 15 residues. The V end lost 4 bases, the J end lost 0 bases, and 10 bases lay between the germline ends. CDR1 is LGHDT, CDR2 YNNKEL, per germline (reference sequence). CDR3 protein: CASSLEDSSGNTIYF. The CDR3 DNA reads TGTGCCAGCAGCCTCGAAGACAGCTCTGGAAACACCATATATTTT.